Shown below are 13 T cell receptor beta chains from a single sample sequenced in a study of blood T cells in healthy people across ages. The use of a sample-barcoded 5' primer and a J-beta primer mix characterized a second PCR of about 7 to 12 cycles. In TCRdb, the 5' RACE reads were re-called with MiXCR into one record per CDR3 protein. The sample holds 590,000 or so distinct CDR3 sequences, approximately 30% seen once. Sequencing used blood. Every receptor here comes from a woman aged 80 or over in good health.

There are many counts of this clonotype. The chain links TRBV14 to TRBJ2-3; perhaps D is TRBD1 or TRBD2 (7 bases each). CDR1 is SGHDN, CDR2 FVKESK, per germline. Trimming took 7 bases from V and 2 from J, leaving 16 bases between them. The CDR3 sequence is 15 residues long. For the CDR3, the DNA is TGTGCCAGCAACCAGGGGGACTATTTCACAGATACGCAGTATTTT. It translates to CASNQGDYFTDTQYF.

V and J are TRBV7-2 and TRBJ1-1; D may be TRBD1 (5 bases). CDR3 length: 11 residues. The germline gives CDR1 SGHTA, CDR2 FQGNSA. V was shortened by 1 base and J by 10 bases, with 7 bases between the two germline ends. The CDR3 sequence is CASSLGGGAFF. The CDR3 nucleotides read TGTGCCAGCAGCTTAGGTGGGGGAGCTTTCTTT.

At least ten counts were recorded for this clonotype. The rearrangement uses TRBV20-1 and TRBJ2-5; 8 bases fit TRBD2. The CDR3 is 17 residues long. CDR1 and CDR2 from the germline V gene are DFQATT and SNEGSKA (reference sequence). J was trimmed by 7 bases and V by 0 bases; bases with no gene match: 16. As DNA, the CDR3 is TGCAGTGCTAGAGATTCGGCGGCGGGGGGCCGGTTTGGGACCCAGTACTTC. Residues: CSARDSAAGGRFGTQYF.

Comments on this clonotype: This may stem from a read error, because a much larger clone lies one nucleotide away. The gene calls are TRBV12-3 or TRBV12-4 and TRBJ2-5; 10 positions match TRBD2. The CDR3 extends over 15 amino acids. With V trimmed by 5 bases and J by 11 bases, 14 bases remained unmatched. The CDR3 spells CASSLSGGGWNEQYF. CDR3 nucleotides: TGTGCCAGCAGTCTAAGCGGGGGGGGTTGGAATGAGCAGTACTTC.

This clonotype was detected ten times or more. The rearrangement uses TRBV7-3 and TRBJ2-1; 8 nucleotides agree with TRBD1. CDR3 length: 17 residues. With 0 bases clipped from V and 8 bases from J, the junction kept 12 bases outside the gene matches. Germline V gene lookup returns CDR1 SGHTA and CDR2 FQGTGA. The CDR3 loop is CASSLTPGQGRNHEQFF. In DNA, the CDR3 is TGTGCCAGCAGCTTAACTCCTGGACAGGGTCGTAACCATGAGCAGTTCTTC.

The genes are TRBV20-1 and TRBJ1-1, with D possibly being TRBD1 (5 bases). Germline V CDR1 and CDR2: DFQATT, SNEGSKA (reference sequence). The V end lost 5 bases, the J end lost 2 bases, and 12 bases lay between the germline ends. This CDR3 is 13 amino acids long. The CDR3 region is CSAPGTLNTEAFF. The CDR3, as DNA: TGCAGTGCTCCCGGGACCCTTAACACTGAAGCTTTCTTT.

J is TRBJ2-1 and V is TRBV5-6; maybe TRBD2 (7 bases). The germline CDR1 and CDR2 sequences are SGHDT and YYEEEE. The CDR3 has 16 amino acids. V was pared by 4 bases and J by 13 bases, with 27 bases between. CDR3 in DNA: TGTGCCAGCAGCCCTCCGGGGGGCCGGATGACAGAGACCCAGTTCTTC. Translating gives CASSPPGGRMTETQFF.

As for this clonotype: This clone may be a read error of a much larger clone one base away. The rearrangement links TRBV11-2 to TRBJ2-5; 10 nucleotides align to TRBD1. Germline V lookup: CDR1 SGHAT, CDR2 FQNNGV. The CDR3 totals 15 residues. CDR3 region: CTSSPRQGAQETQYF. The CDR3 DNA sequence: TGTACCAGCAGCCCACGACAGGGGGCCCAAGAGACCCAGTACTTC.

A remark on this clonotype: This may arise from a read error, as a much more abundant clone is one base away. Since the CDR3 does not end with the conserved phenylalanine or tryptophan, this likely comes from a read error. J is TRBJ2-1 and V is TRBV5-4; maybe TRBD2 (6 bases). CDR1 and CDR2 (germline): SGHNT, YYREEE (reference sequence). The CDR3 is made up of 16 amino acids. The ends were cut back, 4 bases at V and 0 bases at J, with 14 bases in the middle. This chain's CDR3 is CASSTQEGASYNEQFL. CDR3 nucleotide sequence: TGTGCCAGCAGCACACAGGAGGGCGCCTCCTACAATGAGCAGTTCTTA.

A remark on this clonotype: A clone one base away is much larger, so this may be a read error. The chain recombines TRBV24-1 with TRBJ2-3; 7 bases agree with TRBD2. This CDR3 is 17 amino acids long. From germline, CDR1 is KGHDR and CDR2 SFDVKD. With 6 bases clipped from V and 5 bases from J, the junction kept 16 bases outside the gene matches. Written as DNA, the CDR3 is TGTGCCACCAGTCTTTCCGGAACAGGCAGCGGGATAGATACGCAGTATTTT. Protein: CATSLSGTGSGIDTQYF.

On this clonotype itself: A much larger clone is a single base away; this may be a read error. The rearrangement links TRBV20-1 to TRBJ2-5; 14 bases are shared with TRBD2. The end of the DNA fits TRBJ2-1 better, so the J call may be wrong. Looked up from germline, CDR1 is DFQATT and CDR2 is SNEGSKA (reference sequence). The CDR3 consists of 16 residues. The CDR3 region is CSAIGLAGGLQETQFF. CDR3 DNA sequence: TGCAGTGCTATAGGACTAGCGGGGGGCCTCCAAGAGACCCAGTTCTTC.

Of note for this clonotype: The junction and the germline gene differ at one end; a read error may be behind it. The chain is built from TRBV5-1 and TRBJ2-7; 7 nucleotides match TRBD1. This CDR3 comprises 17 residues. Germline-derived CDR1 and CDR2 are SGHRS and YFSETQ. The CDR3 loop reads CTSSSLPGTEYYNEQYF. The CDR3 nucleotides read TGCACCAGCAGCAGCCTTCCCGGGACAGAATACTACAATGAGCAGTACTTC.

Details on this clonotype: An end of the junction does not agree with germline; a read error may underlie this. The chain couples TRBV20-1 to TRBJ2-1, with D tentatively TRBD1 or TRBD2 (5 bases each). The CDR3 has 12 residues. Germline CDR1 is DFQATT and CDR2 is SNEGSKA (reference sequence). The CDR3 here is CRASRGSHEQFF. The CDR3 region has the DNA TGCAGGGCTAGCCGGGGCTCCCACGAGCAGTTCTTC.